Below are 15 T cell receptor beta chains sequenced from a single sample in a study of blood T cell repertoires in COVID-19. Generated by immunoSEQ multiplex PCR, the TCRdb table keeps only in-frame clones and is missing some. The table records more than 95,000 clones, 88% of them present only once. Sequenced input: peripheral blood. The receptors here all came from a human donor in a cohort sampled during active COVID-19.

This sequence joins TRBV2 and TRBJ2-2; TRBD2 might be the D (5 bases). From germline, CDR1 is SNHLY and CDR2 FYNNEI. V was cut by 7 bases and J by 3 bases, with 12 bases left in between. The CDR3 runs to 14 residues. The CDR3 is CASIRGRDTGELFF. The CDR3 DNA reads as TGTGCCAGCATAAGAGGGCGGGACACCGGGGAGCTGTTTTTT.

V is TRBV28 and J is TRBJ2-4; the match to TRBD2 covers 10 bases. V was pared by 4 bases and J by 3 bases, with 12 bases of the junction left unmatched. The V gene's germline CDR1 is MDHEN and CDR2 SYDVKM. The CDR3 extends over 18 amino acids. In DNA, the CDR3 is TGTGCCAGCAGTTCTAGCGGGAGAGGTGGTAGGGGCAAAAACATTCAGTACTTC. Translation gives CASSSSGRGGRGKNIQYF.

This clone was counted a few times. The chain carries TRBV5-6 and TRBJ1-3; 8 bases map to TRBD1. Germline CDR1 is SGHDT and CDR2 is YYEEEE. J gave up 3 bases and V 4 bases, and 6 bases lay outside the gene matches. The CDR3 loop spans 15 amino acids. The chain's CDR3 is CASSLPGQGGNTIYF. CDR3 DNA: TGTGCCAGCAGCCTACCAGGACAGGGTGGAAACACCATATATTTT.

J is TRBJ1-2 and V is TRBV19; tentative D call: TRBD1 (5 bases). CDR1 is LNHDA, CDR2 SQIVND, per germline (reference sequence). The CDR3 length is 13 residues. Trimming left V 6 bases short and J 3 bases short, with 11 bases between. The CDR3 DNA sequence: TGTGCCAGTAGCTTCGACAGCTACTATGGCTACACCTTC. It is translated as CASSFDSYYGYTF.

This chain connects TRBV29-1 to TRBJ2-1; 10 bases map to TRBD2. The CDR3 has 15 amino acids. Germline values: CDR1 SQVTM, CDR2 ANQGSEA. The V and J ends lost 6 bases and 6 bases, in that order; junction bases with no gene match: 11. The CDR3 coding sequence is TGCAGCGTAAGGGCTAGCGGGAGTCAGGGCAATGAGCAGTTCTTC. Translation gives CSVRASGSQGNEQFF.

The CDR3 loop reads CASSSTGPREQFF. Written as DNA, the CDR3 is TGTGCCAGCAGCTCAACAGGGCCTCGGGAGCAGTTCTTC. This sequence joins TRBV3-1 (or the pseudogene TRBV3-2) and TRBJ2-1; weak D call: TRBD1 (6 bases). The germline CDR1 and CDR2 sequences are LGHDT and YNNKEL (reference sequence). The CDR3 totals 13 residues. V lost 5 bases, J lost 10 bases, and 15 bases lay in between.

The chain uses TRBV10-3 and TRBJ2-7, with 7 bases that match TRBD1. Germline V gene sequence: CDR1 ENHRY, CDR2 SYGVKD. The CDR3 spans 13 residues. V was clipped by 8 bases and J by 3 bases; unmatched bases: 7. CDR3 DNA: TGTGCCATCGCCCGGGACAGTCTCTACGAGCAGTACTTC. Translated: CAIARDSLYEQYF.

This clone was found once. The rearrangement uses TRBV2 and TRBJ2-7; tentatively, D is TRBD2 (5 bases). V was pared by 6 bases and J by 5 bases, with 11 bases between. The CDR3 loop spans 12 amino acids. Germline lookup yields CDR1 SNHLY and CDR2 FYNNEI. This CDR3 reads CASSLAWDEQYF. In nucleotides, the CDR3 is TGTGCCAGCAGCCTAGCCTGGGACGAGCAGTACTTC. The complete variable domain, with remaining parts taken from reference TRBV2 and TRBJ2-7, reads EPEVTQTPSHQVTQMGQEVILRCVPISNHLYFYWYRQILGQKVEFLVSFYNNEISEKSEIFDDQFSVERPDGSNFTLKIRSTKLEDSAMYFCASSLAWDEQYFGPGTRLTVT.

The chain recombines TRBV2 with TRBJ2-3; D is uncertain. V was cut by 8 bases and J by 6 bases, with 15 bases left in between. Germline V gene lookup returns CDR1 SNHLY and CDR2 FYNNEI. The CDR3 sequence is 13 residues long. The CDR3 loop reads CASYSQFGDTQYF. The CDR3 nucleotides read TGTGCCAGCTATTCGCAGTTCGGGGATACGCAGTATTTT. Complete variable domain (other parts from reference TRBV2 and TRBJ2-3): EPEVTQTPSHQVTQMGQEVILRCVPISNHLYFYWYRQILGQKVEFLVSFYNNEISEKSEIFDDQFSVERPDGSNFTLKIRSTKLEDSAMYFCASYSQFGDTQYFGPGTRLTVL.

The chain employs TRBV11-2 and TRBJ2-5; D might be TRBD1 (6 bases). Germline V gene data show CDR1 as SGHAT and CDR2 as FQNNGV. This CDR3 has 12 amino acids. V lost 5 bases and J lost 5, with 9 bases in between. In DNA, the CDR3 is TGTGCCAGCAGCCCCCAGGGGGAGACCCAGTACTTC. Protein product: CASSPQGETQYF.

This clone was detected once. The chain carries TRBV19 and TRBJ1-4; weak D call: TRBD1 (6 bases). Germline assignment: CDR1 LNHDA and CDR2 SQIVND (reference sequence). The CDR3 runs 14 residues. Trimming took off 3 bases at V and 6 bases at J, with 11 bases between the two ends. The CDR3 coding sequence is TGTGCCAGTAGTATCCCGGACAGCGATGAAAAACTGTTTTTT. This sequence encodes CASSIPDSDEKLFF.

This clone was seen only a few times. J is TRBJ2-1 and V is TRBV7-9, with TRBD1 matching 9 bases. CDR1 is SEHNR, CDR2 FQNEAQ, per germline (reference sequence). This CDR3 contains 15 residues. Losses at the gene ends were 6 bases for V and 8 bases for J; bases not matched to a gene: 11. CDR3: CASRYTGGSSDEQFF. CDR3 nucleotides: TGTGCCAGCAGATATACAGGGGGCAGTTCGGATGAGCAGTTCTTC.

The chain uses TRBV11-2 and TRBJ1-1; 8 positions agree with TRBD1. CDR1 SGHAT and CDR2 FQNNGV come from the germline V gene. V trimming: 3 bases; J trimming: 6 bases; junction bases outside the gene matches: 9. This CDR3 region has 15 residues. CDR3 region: CASSFWTGREAEAFF. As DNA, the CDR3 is TGTGCCAGCAGCTTTTGGACAGGGCGAGAGGCTGAAGCTTTCTTT. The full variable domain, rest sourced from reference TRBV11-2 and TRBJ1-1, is EAGVAQSPRYKIIEKRQSVAFWCNPISGHATLYWYQQILGQGPKLLIQFQNNGVVDDSQLPKDRFSAERLKGVDSTLKIQPAKLEDSAVYLCASSFWTGREAEAFFGQGTRLTVV.

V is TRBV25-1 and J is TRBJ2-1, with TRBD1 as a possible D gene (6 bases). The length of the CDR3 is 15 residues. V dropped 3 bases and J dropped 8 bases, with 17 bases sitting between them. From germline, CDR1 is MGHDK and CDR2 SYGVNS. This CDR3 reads CASSDQGHVRDEQFF. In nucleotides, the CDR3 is TGTGCCAGCAGTGATCAGGGACACGTTAGGGATGAGCAGTTCTTC.

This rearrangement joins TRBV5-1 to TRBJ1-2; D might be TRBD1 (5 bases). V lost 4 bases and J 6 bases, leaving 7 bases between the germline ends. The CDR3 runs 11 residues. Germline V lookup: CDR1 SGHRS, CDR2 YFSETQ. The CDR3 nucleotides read TGCGCCAGCAGCCCGGGGGATGGCTACACCTTC. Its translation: CASSPGDGYTF.